This T cell receptor (beta chain) was sequenced for a study of molecular identifiers for immune sequencing clone quantification. General observations from the study: The study reportedly detected spiked Jurkat TCR RNA from one cell among about 1 million naive cells. Barcode-sharing identical TCR molecules could underestimate highly expanded clone sizes.

In its sample, this clonotype was seen a few times. What it binds is unknown. Using a CD8+CD4-CCR7+CD45RA+ phenotype, naive CD8 T cells were sorted. This CDR3 has 15 amino acids. The V gene lost 3 bases and the J gene lost 7 bases, with 19 bases spanning the gap. Germline CDR1 is DFQATT and CDR2 is SNEGSKA (reference sequence). TCRdb itself ran the PCR reads through MiXCR, one entry per CDR3 protein. This table holds about 630,000 distinct CDR3 sequences, roughly 23% found once. Sequencing used naive CD8+ T cells from blood, with Jurkat cell RNA spiked in. Sample subset: FACS-sorted CD8+CD4-CCR7+CD45RA+ naive T cells. The receptor was derived from a human donor in good health. Some libraries in this study had Jurkat cell RNA spiked in. This rearrangement joins TRBV20-1 to TRBJ2-1; D is undetermined. The CDR3 nucleotides read TGCAGTGCTAGTCCCTCCCCCCGTGGTGTGAATGAGCAGTTCTTC. Its translation: CSASPSPRGVNEQFF.